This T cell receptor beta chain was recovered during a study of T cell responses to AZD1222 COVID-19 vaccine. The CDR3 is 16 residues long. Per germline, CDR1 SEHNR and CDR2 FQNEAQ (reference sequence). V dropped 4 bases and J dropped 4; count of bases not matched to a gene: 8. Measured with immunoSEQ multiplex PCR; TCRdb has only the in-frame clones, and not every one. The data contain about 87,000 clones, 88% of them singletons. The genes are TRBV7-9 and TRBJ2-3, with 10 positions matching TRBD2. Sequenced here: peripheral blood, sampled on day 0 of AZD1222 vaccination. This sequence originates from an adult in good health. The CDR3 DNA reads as TGTGCCAGCAGCTCTTCTAGCGGGAGACAGGCAGATACGCAGTATTTT. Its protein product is CASSSSSGRQADTQYF.